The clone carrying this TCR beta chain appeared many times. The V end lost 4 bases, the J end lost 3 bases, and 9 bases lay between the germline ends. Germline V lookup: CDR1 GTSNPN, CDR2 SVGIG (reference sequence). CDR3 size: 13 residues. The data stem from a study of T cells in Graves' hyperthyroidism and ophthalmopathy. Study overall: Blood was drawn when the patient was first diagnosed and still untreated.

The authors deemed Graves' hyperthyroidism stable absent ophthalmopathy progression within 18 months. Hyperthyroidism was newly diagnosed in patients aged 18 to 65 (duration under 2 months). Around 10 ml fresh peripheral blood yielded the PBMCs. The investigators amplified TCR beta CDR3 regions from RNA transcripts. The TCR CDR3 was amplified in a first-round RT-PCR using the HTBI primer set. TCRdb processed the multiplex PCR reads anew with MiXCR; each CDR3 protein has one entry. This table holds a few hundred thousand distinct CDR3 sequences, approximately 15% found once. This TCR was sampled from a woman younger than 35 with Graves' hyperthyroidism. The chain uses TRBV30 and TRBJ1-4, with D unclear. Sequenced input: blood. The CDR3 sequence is CAWNSQANEKLFF. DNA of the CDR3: TGTGCCTGGAACAGCCAAGCTAATGAAAAACTGTTTTTT. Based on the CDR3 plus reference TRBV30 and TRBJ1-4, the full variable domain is SQTIHQWPATLVQPVGSPLSLECTVEGTSNPNLYWYRQAAGRGLQLLFYSVGIGQISSEVPQNLSASRPQDRQFILSSKKLLLSDSGFYLCAWNSQANEKLFFGSGTQLSVL.